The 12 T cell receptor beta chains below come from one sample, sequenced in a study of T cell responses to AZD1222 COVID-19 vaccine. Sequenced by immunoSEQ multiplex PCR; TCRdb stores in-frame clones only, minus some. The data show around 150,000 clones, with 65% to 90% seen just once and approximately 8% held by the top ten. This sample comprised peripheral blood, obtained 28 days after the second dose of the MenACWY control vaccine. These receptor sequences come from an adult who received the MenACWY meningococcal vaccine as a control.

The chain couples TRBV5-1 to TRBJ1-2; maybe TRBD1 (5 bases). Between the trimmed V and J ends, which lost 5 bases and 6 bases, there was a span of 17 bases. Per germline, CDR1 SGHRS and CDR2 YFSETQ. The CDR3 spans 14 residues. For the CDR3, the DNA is TGCGCCAGCAGAAGGGTTGCAGGGATCGATGGCTACACCTTC. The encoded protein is CASRRVAGIDGYTF.

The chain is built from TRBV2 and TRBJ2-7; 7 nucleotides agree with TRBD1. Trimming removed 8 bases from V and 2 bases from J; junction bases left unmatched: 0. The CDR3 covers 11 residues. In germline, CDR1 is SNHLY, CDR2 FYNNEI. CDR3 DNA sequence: TGTGCCAGCGGGACAGCCTACGAGCAGTACGTC. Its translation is CASGTAYEQYV.

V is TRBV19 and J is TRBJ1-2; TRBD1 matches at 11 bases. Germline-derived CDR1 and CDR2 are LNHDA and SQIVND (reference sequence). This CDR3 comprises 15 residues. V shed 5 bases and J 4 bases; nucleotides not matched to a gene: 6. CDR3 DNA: TGTGCCAGTAGTCCTCGGACAGGGGGCGTCTATGGCTACACCTTC. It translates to CASSPRTGGVYGYTF.

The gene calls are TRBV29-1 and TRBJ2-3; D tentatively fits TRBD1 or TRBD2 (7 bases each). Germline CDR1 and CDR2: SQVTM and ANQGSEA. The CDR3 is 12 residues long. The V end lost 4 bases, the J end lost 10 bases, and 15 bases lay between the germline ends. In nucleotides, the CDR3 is TGCAGCGTTGTGGCAGGGGGGGATTCGCAGTATTTT. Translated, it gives CSVVAGGDSQYF.

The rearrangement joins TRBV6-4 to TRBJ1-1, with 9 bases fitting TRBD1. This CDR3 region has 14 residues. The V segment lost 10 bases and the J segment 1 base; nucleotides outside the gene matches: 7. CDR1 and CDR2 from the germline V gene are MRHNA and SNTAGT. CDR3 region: CATNLQGANTEAFF. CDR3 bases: TGTGCCACCAACCTACAGGGGGCGAACACTGAAGCTTTCTTT.

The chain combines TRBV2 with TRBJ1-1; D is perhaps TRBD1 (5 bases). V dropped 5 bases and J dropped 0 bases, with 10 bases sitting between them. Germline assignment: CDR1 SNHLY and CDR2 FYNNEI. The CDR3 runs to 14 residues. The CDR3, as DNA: TGTGCCAGCAGTTACAGGAGCGTGAACACTGAAGCTTTCTTT. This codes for CASSYRSVNTEAFF. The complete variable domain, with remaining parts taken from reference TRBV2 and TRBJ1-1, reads EPEVTQTPSHQVTQMGQEVILRCVPISNHLYFYWYRQILGQKVEFLVSFYNNEISEKSEIFDDQFSVERPDGSNFTLKIRSTKLEDSAMYFCASSYRSVNTEAFFGQGTRLTVV.

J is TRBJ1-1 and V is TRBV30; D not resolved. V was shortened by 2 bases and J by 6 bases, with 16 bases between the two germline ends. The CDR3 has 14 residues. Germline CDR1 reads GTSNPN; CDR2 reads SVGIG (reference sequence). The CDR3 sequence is CAWSYGGPSSEAFF. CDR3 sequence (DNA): TGTGCCTGGAGTTATGGCGGACCGAGCTCTGAAGCTTTCTTT.

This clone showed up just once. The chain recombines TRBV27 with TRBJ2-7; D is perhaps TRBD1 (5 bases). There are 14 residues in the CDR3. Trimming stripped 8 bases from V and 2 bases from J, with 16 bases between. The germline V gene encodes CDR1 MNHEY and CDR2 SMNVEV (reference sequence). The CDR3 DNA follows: TGTGCCAGCGGGAATGTAGACAGTACCTACGAGCAGTACTTC. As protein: CASGNVDSTYEQYF.

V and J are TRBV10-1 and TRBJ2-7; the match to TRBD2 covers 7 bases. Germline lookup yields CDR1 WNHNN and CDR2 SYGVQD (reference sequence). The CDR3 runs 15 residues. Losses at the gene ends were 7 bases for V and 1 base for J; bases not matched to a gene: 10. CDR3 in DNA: TGCGCCAGCATTCCGCCCGGGGAGGGTTCCTACGAGCAGTACTTC. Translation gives CASIPPGEGSYEQYF.

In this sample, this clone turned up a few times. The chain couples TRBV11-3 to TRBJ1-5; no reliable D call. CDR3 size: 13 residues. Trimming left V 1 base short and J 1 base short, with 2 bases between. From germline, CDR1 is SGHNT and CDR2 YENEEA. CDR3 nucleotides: TGTGCCAGCAGCTTAGCCAGCAATCAGCCCCAGCATTTT. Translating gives CASSLASNQPQHF.

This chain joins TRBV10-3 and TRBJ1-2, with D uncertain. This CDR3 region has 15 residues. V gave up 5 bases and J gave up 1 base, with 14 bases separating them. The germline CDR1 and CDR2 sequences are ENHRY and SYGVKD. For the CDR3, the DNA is TGTGCCATCAGTCAAGGAGAAATACTTAACTATGGCTACACCTTC. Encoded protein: CAISQGEILNYGYTF.

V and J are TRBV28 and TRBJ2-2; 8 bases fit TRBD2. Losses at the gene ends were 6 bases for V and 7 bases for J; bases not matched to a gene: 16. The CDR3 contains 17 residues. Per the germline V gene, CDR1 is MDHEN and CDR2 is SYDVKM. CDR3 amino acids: CASSQTQGGGPFGELFF. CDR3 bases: TGTGCCAGCAGCCAGACCCAGGGCGGGGGGCCTTTCGGGGAGCTGTTTTTT.